This entry lists 3 T cell receptor beta chains sequenced from one sample in a study of regulatory T cells in long-lasting Graves disease. Time point meaning: newly diagnosed GD, antithyroid drugs for less than 3 months. PBMCs were the source of the RNA used for TCR sequencing. Both iRepertoire HTBI primers and Arm-PCR of CDR3 regions were used to build the TCR beta libraries. TCRdb passed the multiplex PCR reads through MiXCR, listing each CDR3 protein once. The repertoire includes around 500,000 distinct CDR3 sequences, about 16% of them detected once, and about 25% sits in the top ten. The sample also formed part of further work on T cells in Graves' hyperthyroidism and ophthalmopathy.

Sequenced here: peripheral blood mononuclear cells (PBMCs), sampled at new diagnosis, from a patient treated with antithyroid drugs. The origin of the receptors is a woman aged 35-60 years with Graves disease.

This clonotype was observed many times. The chain carries TRBV2 and TRBJ2-3, with 9 bases matching TRBD1. The CDR3 extends over 15 amino acids. V dropped 6 bases and J dropped 4; count of bases not matched to a gene: 8. The V gene's germline CDR1 is SNHLY and CDR2 FYNNEI. This CDR3 is CASRRGQGRADTQYF. For the CDR3, the DNA is TGTGCCAGCAGGAGGGGACAGGGTCGGGCAGATACGCAGTATTTT.

Ten or more counts support this clonotype. This rearrangement joins TRBV6-1 to TRBJ1-2; D uncertain. V was trimmed by 6 bases and J by 4 bases, leaving 12 bases between them. Per germline, CDR1 MNHNS and CDR2 SASEGT. The CDR3 extends over 13 amino acids. This CDR3 reads CASRVGVLYGYTF. CDR3 nucleotide sequence: TGTGCCAGCAGAGTTGGGGTGCTCTATGGCTACACCTTC.

This clonotype was observed a handful of times. The junction departs from the called germline gene at one end, perhaps through a read error. The V gene is TRBV12-3 or TRBV12-4, the J gene TRBJ1-1; D is ambiguous. The CDR3 consists of 17 residues. The CDR3 protein is CAGSLGLGVSMNTEAFF. The CDR3 region has the DNA TGTGCCGGCAGTTTAGGTCTTGGGGTCAGCATGAACACTGAAGCTTTCTTT.